This T cell receptor (beta chain) was sequenced for a study of CD8+CD57+ T cells in acquired aplastic anemia. Study summary: 3.2 ug was the average amount of DNA from sorted CD4+ and CD8+ cells. Overall study findings and caveats: Patients did not significantly differ from controls in CD8+ Simpson's diversity.

Points on this clonotype: Its antigen is undetermined.

Trimming left V 5 bases short and J 7 bases short, with 26 bases between. This CDR3 comprises 18 residues. Looked up from germline, CDR1 is SGHAT and CDR2 is FQNNGV. Genomic DNA acted as the template from which TCR beta VDJ combination and CDR3 sequence profiling were carried out. Via MiXCR, TCRdb re-called the reads, giving one row per CDR3 protein. The sample yields approximately 260,000 distinct CDR3 sequences, roughly 80% seen once. Patients picked for sequencing had shown CD8+CD57+ cell expansion detected by flow cytometry. Every patient had severe acquired aplastic anemia. J is TRBJ2-2 and V is TRBV11-2, with D maybe TRBD2 (5 bases). Material: sorted CD4+, CD8+, or CD8+CD57+ T cells (not recorded which) from PBMCs. This clonotype originated in a human donor with aplastic anemia. CDR3: CASSHALPLSVGNGELFF. CDR3 bases: TGTGCCAGCAGCCATGCTTTGCCCCTTAGCGTAGGGAACGGGGAGCTGTTTTTT.